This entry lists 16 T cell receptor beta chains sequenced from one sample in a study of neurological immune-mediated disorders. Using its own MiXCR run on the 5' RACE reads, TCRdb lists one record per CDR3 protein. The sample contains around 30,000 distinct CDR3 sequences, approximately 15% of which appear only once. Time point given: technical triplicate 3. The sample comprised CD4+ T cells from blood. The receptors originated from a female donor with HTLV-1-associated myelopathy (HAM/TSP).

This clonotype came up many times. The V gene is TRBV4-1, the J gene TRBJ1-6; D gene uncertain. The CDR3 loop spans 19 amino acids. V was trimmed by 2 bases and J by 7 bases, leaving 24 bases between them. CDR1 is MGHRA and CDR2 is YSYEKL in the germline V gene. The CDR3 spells CASSQRVSFQQKQNSPLHF. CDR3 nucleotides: TGCGCCAGCAGCCAACGGGTTTCTTTCCAGCAAAAACAGAATTCACCCCTCCACTTT.

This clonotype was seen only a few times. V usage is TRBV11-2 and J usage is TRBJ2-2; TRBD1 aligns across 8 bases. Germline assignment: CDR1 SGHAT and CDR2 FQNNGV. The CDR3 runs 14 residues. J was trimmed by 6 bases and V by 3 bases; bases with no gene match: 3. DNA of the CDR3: TGTGCCAGCAGCTTTGGGACAGGATCCGGGGAGCTGTTTTTT. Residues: CASSFGTGSGELFF. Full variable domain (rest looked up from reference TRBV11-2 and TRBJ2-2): EAGVAQSPRYKIIEKRQSVAFWCNPISGHATLYWYQQILGQGPKLLIQFQNNGVVDDSQLPKDRFSAERLKGVDSTLKIQPAKLEDSAVYLCASSFGTGSGELFFGEGSRLTVL.

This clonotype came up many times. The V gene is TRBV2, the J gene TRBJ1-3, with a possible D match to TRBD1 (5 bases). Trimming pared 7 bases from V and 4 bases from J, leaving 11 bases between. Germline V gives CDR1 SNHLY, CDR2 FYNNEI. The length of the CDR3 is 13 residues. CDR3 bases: TGTGCCAGCACCGACGGGACGGGAAACACCATATATTTT. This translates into CASTDGTGNTIYF.

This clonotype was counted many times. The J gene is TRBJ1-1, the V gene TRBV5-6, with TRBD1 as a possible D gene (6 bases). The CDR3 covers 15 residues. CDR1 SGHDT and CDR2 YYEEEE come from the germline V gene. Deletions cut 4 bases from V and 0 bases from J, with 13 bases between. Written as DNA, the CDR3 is TGTGCCAGCAGCCACGGACAGCTAATGAACACTGAAGCTTTCTTT. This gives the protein CASSHGQLMNTEAFF.

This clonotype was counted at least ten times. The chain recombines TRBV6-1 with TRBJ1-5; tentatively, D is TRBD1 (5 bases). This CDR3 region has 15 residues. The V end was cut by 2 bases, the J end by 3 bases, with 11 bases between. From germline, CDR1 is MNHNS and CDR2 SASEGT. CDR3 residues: CASSERSGANQPQHF. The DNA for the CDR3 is TGTGCCAGCAGTGAAAGGTCCGGGGCCAATCAGCCCCAGCATTTT.

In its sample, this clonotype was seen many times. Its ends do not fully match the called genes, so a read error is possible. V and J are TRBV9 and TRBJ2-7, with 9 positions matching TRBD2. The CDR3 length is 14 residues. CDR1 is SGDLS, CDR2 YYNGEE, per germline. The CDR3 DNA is TGTGCCAGCAGCCGCGGGGGGGCCTTTTACGAGCACTACTTC. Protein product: CASSRGGAFYEHYF.

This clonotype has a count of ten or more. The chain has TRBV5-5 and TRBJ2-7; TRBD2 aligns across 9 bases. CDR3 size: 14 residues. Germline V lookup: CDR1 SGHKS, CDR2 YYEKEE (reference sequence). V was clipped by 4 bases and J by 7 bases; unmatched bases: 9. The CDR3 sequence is CASSVSGSSGEQYF. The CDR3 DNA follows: TGTGCCAGCAGCGTTAGCGGGAGTTCGGGAGAGCAGTACTTC.

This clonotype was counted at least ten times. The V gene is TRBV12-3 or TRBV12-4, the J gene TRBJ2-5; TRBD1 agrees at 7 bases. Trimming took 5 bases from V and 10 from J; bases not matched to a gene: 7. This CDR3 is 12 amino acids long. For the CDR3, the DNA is TGTGCCAGCAGTAAGGGACAGCGGATCCAGTACTTC. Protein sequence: CASSKGQRIQYF.

The CDR3 loop reads CSADGQGRNEQYF. The DNA of the CDR3 is TGCAGTGCCGACGGACAGGGGAGGAACGAGCAGTACTTC. This chain uses TRBV20-1 with TRBJ2-7; 9 bases are a match to TRBD1. The germline CDR1 and CDR2 sequences are DFQATT and SNEGSKA (reference sequence). Losses at the gene ends were 6 bases for V and 5 bases for J; bases not matched to a gene: 8. The CDR3 contains 13 residues.

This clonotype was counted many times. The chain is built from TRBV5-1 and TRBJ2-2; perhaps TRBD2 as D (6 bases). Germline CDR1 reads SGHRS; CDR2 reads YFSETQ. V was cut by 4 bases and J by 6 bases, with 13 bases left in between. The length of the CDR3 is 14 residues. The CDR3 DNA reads TGCGCCAGCAGCCCAGGCTGGAGGGCCGGGGAGCTGTTTTTT. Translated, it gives CASSPGWRAGELFF.

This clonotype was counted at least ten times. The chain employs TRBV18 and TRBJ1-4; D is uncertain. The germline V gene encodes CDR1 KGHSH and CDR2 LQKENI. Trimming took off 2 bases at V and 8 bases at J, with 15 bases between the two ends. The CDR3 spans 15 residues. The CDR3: CASSPSQPPAEKLFF. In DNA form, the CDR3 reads TGTGCCAGCTCACCATCCCAGCCGCCCGCGGAAAAACTGTTTTTT.

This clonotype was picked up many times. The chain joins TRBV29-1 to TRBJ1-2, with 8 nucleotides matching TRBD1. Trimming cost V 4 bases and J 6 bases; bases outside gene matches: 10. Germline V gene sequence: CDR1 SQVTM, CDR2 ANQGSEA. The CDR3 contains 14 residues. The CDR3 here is CSVGRGQQGNGYTF. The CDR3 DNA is TGCAGCGTTGGCAGGGGGCAACAGGGAAATGGCTACACCTTC.

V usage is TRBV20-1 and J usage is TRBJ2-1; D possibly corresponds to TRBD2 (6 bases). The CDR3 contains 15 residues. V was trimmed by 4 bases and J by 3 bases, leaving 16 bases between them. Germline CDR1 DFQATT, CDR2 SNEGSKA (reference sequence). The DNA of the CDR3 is TGCAGTGCTATGTCAGGGACTGGGCGCTACAATGAGCAGTTCTTC. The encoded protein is CSAMSGTGRYNEQFF.

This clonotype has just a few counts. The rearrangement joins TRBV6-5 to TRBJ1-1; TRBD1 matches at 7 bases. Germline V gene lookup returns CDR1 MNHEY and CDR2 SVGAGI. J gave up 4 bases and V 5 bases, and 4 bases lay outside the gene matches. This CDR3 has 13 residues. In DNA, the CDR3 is TGTGCCAGCAGTGACAGGGTAGGCACTGAAGCTTTCTTT. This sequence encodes CASSDRVGTEAFF.

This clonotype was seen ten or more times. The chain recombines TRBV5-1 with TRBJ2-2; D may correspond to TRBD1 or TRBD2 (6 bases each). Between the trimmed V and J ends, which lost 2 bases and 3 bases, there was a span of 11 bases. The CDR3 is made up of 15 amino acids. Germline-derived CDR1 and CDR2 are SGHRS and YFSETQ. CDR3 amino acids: CASSLSGAHTGELFF. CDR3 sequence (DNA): TGCGCCAGCAGCTTATCGGGGGCTCACACCGGGGAGCTGTTTTTT. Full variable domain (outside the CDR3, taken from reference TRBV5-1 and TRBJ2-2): KAGVTQTPRYLIKTRGQQVTLSCSPISGHRSVSWYQQTPGQGLQFLFEYFSETQRNKGNFPGRFSGRQFSNSRSEMNVSTLELGDSALYLCASSLSGAHTGELFFGEGSRLTVL.

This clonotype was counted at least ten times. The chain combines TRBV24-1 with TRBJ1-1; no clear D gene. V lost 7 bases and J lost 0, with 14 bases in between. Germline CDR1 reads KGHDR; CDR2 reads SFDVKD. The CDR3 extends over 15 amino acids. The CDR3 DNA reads TGTGCCACCAGGAGAAGAAGACAAATGAACACTGAAGCTTTCTTT. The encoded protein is CATRRRRQMNTEAFF.